This T cell receptor beta chain was retrieved from a study of blood T cells in healthy people across ages. Whole-study results and caveats: Observed TCR beta diversity showed a strong correlation with the percentage of naive T cells as measured by flow cytometry. Per-million-T-cell TCR beta diversity fell roughly linearly with age. Nothing was known about donor CMV status, and this possibly confounded expanded clonotype changes.

This clonotype was detected only a few times. Its antigen is not known. Healthy Caucasian individuals from Russia aged about 6 to 90 served as donors. The CDR3 runs 14 residues. Germline CDR1 is SGHDN and CDR2 is FVKESK. Primed by a sample-barcoded 5' primer and a J-beta primer mix, a second PCR proceeded for about 7 to 12 cycles. One entry per CDR3 protein results from TCRdb running MiXCR on the 5' RACE reads. The table shows 550,000 to 750,000 distinct CDR3 sequences, with roughly 20% occurring only once. Sequences were obtained from blood. This receptor was taken from a man aged 70 or older in good health. This chain links TRBV14 with TRBJ2-5; tentative D call: TRBD1 (5 bases). The J call may be mistaken, given a closer DNA end match to TRBJ2-7. The CDR3: CASSQEQVGYEQYF. The CDR3 DNA reads TGTGCCAGCAGCCAAGAACAGGTGGGGTACGAGCAGTACTTC.